The next 19 T cell receptor beta chains were all read from a single sample in a study of cytomegalovirus exposure and HLA in healthy donors. The assay was immunoSEQ multiplex PCR, and TCRdb's table has in-frame clones only and misses some. The sample has 130,000 to 150,000 clones; almost 90% are singletons. Specimen: PBMCs. The source of these receptors is a woman between 18 and 30 years old in good health and CMV-seropositive.

The rearrangement uses TRBV19 and TRBJ1-1; a weak D match, TRBD1 (5 bases). The CDR3 loop spans 14 amino acids. Deletions cut 7 bases from V and 5 bases from J, with 17 bases between. Germline V gives CDR1 LNHDA, CDR2 SQIVND (reference sequence). The DNA for the CDR3 is TGTGCCAGTACAAACCCCCTCCGGGGGACTGAAGCTTTCTTT. Protein: CASTNPLRGTEAFF.

Note on this clone: The junction and the germline gene differ at one end; a read error may be behind it. The chain has TRBV7-9 and TRBJ1-2; no clear D gene. CDR1 is SEHNR and CDR2 is FQNEAQ in the germline V gene (reference sequence). The CDR3 contains 12 residues. The CDR3 region has the DNA TGTGCCAGCAGCTCAGACCCCGGTGGCTGGAGATTC. Its protein is CASSSDPGGWRF.

In this sample, this clone turned up many times. The rearrangement links TRBV7-9 to TRBJ2-2; D may be TRBD1 (6 bases). V was clipped by 9 bases and J by 4 bases, with 18 bases between them. Germline V gives CDR1 SEHNR, CDR2 FQNEAQ (reference sequence). The CDR3 is 15 amino acids. The CDR3 region is CASRPPGQLTGELFF. CDR3 DNA sequence: TGTGCCAGTAGACCTCCGGGACAACTCACCGGGGAGCTGTTTTTT.

The rearrangement joins TRBV6-1 to TRBJ2-1, with 9 bases matching TRBD2. Germline V CDR1 and CDR2: MNHNS, SASEGT. This CDR3 has 15 residues. With V trimmed by 6 bases and J by 0 bases, 3 bases remained unmatched. CDR3 residues: CASSGAGGSYNEQFF. The CDR3 DNA reads as TGTGCCAGCAGCGGAGCGGGAGGCTCCTACAATGAGCAGTTCTTC.

The CDR3 reads CATSRDSGGPSPKETQYF. The CDR3 coding sequence is TGTGCCACCAGCAGAGATTCGGGCGGGCCGTCACCCAAAGAGACCCAGTACTTC. The chain carries TRBV15 and TRBJ2-5; a possible D gene is TRBD2 (5 bases). Trimming removed 0 bases from V and 3 bases from J, with 20 bases in between. The V gene's germline CDR1 is LNHNV and CDR2 YYDKDF (reference sequence). CDR3 size: 18 residues.

V is TRBV4-3 and J is TRBJ2-6; D is uncertain. Between the trimmed V and J ends, which lost 0 bases and 3 bases, there was a span of 12 bases. The CDR3 sequence is 17 residues long. Germline CDR1 and CDR2: LGHNA and YSLEER. The CDR3 sequence is CASSQDVRRSGANVLTF. Here the CDR3 DNA reads TGCGCCAGCAGCCAAGATGTCCGAAGGAGTGGGGCCAACGTCCTGACTTTC.

This chain joins TRBV2 and TRBJ1-1; weak D call: TRBD1 (5 bases). V was trimmed by 1 base and J by 8 bases, leaving 11 bases between them. Germline values: CDR1 SNHLY, CDR2 FYNNEI. The CDR3 contains 13 residues. CDR3 sequence reads: CASSEVWGREAFF. The CDR3 region has the DNA TGTGCCAGCAGTGAAGTGTGGGGCAGAGAAGCTTTCTTT. Variable domain in full (rest from reference TRBV2 and TRBJ1-1): EPEVTQTPSHQVTQMGQEVILRCVPISNHLYFYWYRQILGQKVEFLVSFYNNEISEKSEIFDDQFSVERPDGSNFTLKIRSTKLEDSAMYFCASSEVWGREAFFGQGTRLTVV.

This chain links TRBV7-3 with TRBJ2-1; 10 positions agree with TRBD2. The CDR3 runs 15 residues. V was pared by 5 bases and J by 2 bases, with 3 bases of the junction left unmatched. From germline, CDR1 is SGHTA and CDR2 FQGTGA. The CDR3 spells CASSPSGGAYNEQFF. CDR3 sequence (DNA): TGTGCCAGCAGCCCCAGCGGGGGGGCCTACAATGAGCAGTTCTTC.

This clone has a handful of counts. The DNA for the CDR3 is TGTGCCAGTAGTTATCAGGCCCGCTATGGCTACACCTTC. Protein: CASSYQARYGYTF. V usage is TRBV19 and J usage is TRBJ1-2; D remains unclear. Trimming cost V 5 bases and J 4 bases, with 11 bases left between them. Germline loops: CDR1 LNHDA, CDR2 SQIVND (reference sequence). The CDR3 totals 13 residues.

The chain is built from TRBV11-1 and TRBJ2-7; D perhaps matches TRBD1 (6 bases). The CDR3 loop spans 15 amino acids. V lost 5 bases and J lost 2, with 16 bases in between. Per the germline V gene, CDR1 is SGHAT and CDR2 is FQDESV (reference sequence). For the CDR3, the DNA is TGTGCCAGCAGCCTTCCACGGACAGAAGCCTACGAGCAGTACTTC. Residues: CASSLPRTEAYEQYF. Full variable domain (outside the CDR3, taken from reference TRBV11-1 and TRBJ2-7): EAEVAQSPRYKITEKSQAVAFWCDPISGHATLYWYRQILGQGPELLVQFQDESVVDDSQLPKDRFSAERLKGVDSTLKIQPAELGDSAMYLCASSLPRTEAYEQYFGPGTRLTVT.

In nucleotides, the CDR3 is TGCGCCAGCAGCCAAGCCGTCCCTCCTGGAAACACCATATATTTT. Translation: CASSQAVPPGNTIYF. This sequence joins TRBV4-3 and TRBJ1-3; no firm D call. Germline V gene data show CDR1 as LGHNA and CDR2 as YSLEER. This CDR3 contains 15 residues. V lost 1 base, J lost 2 bases, and 9 bases lay in between.

The J gene is TRBJ2-7, the V gene TRBV2, with 9 bases fitting TRBD1. CDR3 length equals 14 residues. J gave up 3 bases and V 7 bases, and 7 bases lay outside the gene matches. Germline values: CDR1 SNHLY, CDR2 FYNNEI. The CDR3 coding sequence is TGTGCCAGCACTGTGACAGGGGGAAGCTACGAGCAGTACTTC. Translated: CASTVTGGSYEQYF. Looking up the rest from reference TRBV2 and TRBJ2-7 gives the full variable domain: EPEVTQTPSHQVTQMGQEVILRCVPISNHLYFYWYRQILGQKVEFLVSFYNNEISEKSEIFDDQFSVERPDGSNFTLKIRSTKLEDSAMYFCASTVTGGSYEQYFGPGTRLTVT.

The gene calls are TRBV2 and TRBJ2-1; D unclear. Germline CDR1 is SNHLY and CDR2 is FYNNEI. The CDR3 totals 11 residues. V was pared by 10 bases and J by 2 bases, with 6 bases between. CDR3 in DNA: TGTGCCACCGCTACCTACAATGAGCAGTTCTTC. Its translation: CATATYNEQFF.

The CDR3 coding sequence is TGTGCCAGCAGCTTACCGCGGGAGGGCCCGAGGGAGCAGTACTTC. This codes for CASSLPREGPREQYF. This sequence joins TRBV7-9 and TRBJ2-7; 9 bases are a match to TRBD2. V was clipped by 2 bases and J by 7 bases; unmatched bases: 9. There are 15 residues in the CDR3. Germline V gives CDR1 SEHNR, CDR2 FQNEAQ (reference sequence).

The V call is TRBV7-9, the J call TRBJ2-6; D is possibly TRBD1 (5 bases). Germline assignment: CDR1 SEHNR and CDR2 FQNEAQ (reference sequence). Trimming took off 1 base at V and 4 bases at J, with 5 bases between the two ends. The length of the CDR3 is 14 residues. The CDR3 DNA sequence: TGTGCCAGCAGCTTAGGGGGCGGGGCCAACGTCCTGACTTTC. It codes for CASSLGGGANVLTF.

The V call is TRBV5-1, the J call TRBJ1-6; D is possibly TRBD1 (6 bases). Germline values: CDR1 SGHRS, CDR2 YFSETQ. The V end was cut by 0 bases, the J end by 12 bases, with 10 bases between. The CDR3 has 13 amino acids. CDR3 residues: CASSLESRGPLHF. The CDR3, as DNA: TGCGCCAGCAGCTTGGAGTCCAGGGGACCCCTCCACTTT.

V is TRBV2 and J is TRBJ2-7, with TRBD2 identical over 11 bases. CDR1 and CDR2 from the germline V gene are SNHLY and FYNNEI. With 6 bases clipped from V and 0 bases from J, the junction kept 10 bases outside the gene matches. There are 17 residues in the CDR3. CDR3 nucleotides: TGTGCCAGCAGAGTGGGACTAGCGGAGACCCGCTCCTACGAGCAGTACTTC. Translation gives CASRVGLAETRSYEQYF. Drawing the rest from reference TRBV2 and TRBJ2-7, the complete variable domain is EPEVTQTPSHQVTQMGQEVILRCVPISNHLYFYWYRQILGQKVEFLVSFYNNEISEKSEIFDDQFSVERPDGSNFTLKIRSTKLEDSAMYFCASRVGLAETRSYEQYFGPGTRLTVT.

The CDR3 DNA reads TGTGCCAGCTCACCCACGGACAGGGCCGGCTACACCTTC. As protein: CASSPTDRAGYTF. The genes are TRBV18 and TRBJ1-2, with 8 positions matching TRBD1. With 3 bases clipped from V and 8 bases from J, the junction kept 5 bases outside the gene matches. CDR3 size: 13 residues. In germline, CDR1 is KGHSH, CDR2 LQKENI.

The chain uses TRBV7-9 and TRBJ1-4, with unresolved D. Trimming took off 4 bases at V and 6 bases at J, with 12 bases between the two ends. Germline V gene lookup returns CDR1 SEHNR and CDR2 FQNEAQ (reference sequence). CDR3 size: 14 residues. CDR3 in amino acids: CASSSRNTHEKLFF. CDR3 in DNA: TGTGCCAGCAGCTCAAGAAACACGCATGAAAAACTGTTTTTT.